This T cell receptor (beta chain) was found in a study of shared clonotypes between healthy human individuals. Study-level findings and limits: Non-shared clonotypes displayed generation probabilities falling below those of clonotypes present in all four donors.

The CDR3 consists of 15 residues. The ends were cut back, 0 bases at V and 2 bases at J, with 10 bases in the middle. Germline lookup yields CDR1 LNHNV and CDR2 YYDKDF (reference sequence). With regard to this clone: The antigen remains unidentified. Different DNA sequences within this sample yield the same CDR3.

Cells designated naive CD8 were CD45RO-negative and were positively selected for CCR7, with terminally differentiated effector memory CD45RA+ cells excluded. Deep-level settings were used for running the assay. TCRdb's copy holds only in-frame clones and misses some; the assay was immunoSEQ multiplex PCR. The profile shows about 2.1 million clones, 93% of them singletons. The material sequenced was naive CD8+ T cells from PBMCs. The genes are TRBV15 and TRBJ2-5; no clear D gene. The TCR comes from a young man in good health. Some clones in this sample may be carry-over from other donors' samples. CDR3 coding DNA: TGTGCCACCAGCAGAGAGGGCGCGGTGCAAGAGACCCAGTACTTC. Translated: CATSREGAVQETQYF.